A single sample gave rise to the 6 T cell receptor beta chains below, sequenced in a study of blood T cells in healthy people across ages. It was with a sample-barcoded 5' primer and a J-beta primer mix that a second PCR of about 7 to 12 cycles was run. TCRdb processed the 5' RACE reads anew with MiXCR; each CDR3 protein has one entry. The repertoire has approximately 780,000 distinct CDR3 sequences, about 26% of them found once; the top ten carry about 3%. The same specimen was also included in a second study, on T cells of mothers and their children.

The material sequenced was blood. The receptor source for this set is a boy aged 5-17 years in good health.

V and J are TRBV19 and TRBJ2-3; D remains ambiguous. The CDR3 contains 13 residues. CDR1 and CDR2 (germline): LNHDA, SQIVND (reference sequence). Deletions cut 4 bases from V and 6 bases from J, with 11 bases between. CDR3 loop: CASSNSGTDTQYF. As DNA, the CDR3 is TGTGCCAGTAGTAATAGTGGTACGGATACGCAGTATTTT.

This clonotype turned up a few times. The chain uses TRBV7-9 and TRBJ2-5; possible D gene TRBD2, 6 bases. The J call is in doubt because the DNA end fits TRBJ2-7 better. In germline, CDR1 is SEHNR, CDR2 FQNEAQ (reference sequence). This CDR3 spans 15 amino acids. This CDR3 reads CASSSGLLQTYEQYF. The CDR3 bases are TGTGCCAGCAGCTCGGGACTTCTCCAAACCTACGAGCAGTACTTC.

The rearrangement uses TRBV10-3 and TRBJ1-5; D is uncertain. Germline values: CDR1 ENHRY, CDR2 SYGVKD. The V gene lost 2 bases and the J gene lost 2 bases, with 10 bases spanning the gap. This CDR3 contains 15 residues. The CDR3 protein is CAISEGVKGNQPQHF. The CDR3 nucleotides read TGTGCCATCAGTGAGGGAGTCAAAGGCAATCAGCCCCAGCATTTT.

This clonotype appeared many times. The chain couples TRBV29-1 to TRBJ2-1; D remains unclear. The J call may not be correct, given that the DNA end is closer to TRBJ2-7. The CDR3 contains 11 residues. Per germline, CDR1 SQVTM and CDR2 ANQGSEA. The chain's CDR3 is CSVGRHYEQYF. As DNA, the CDR3 is TGCAGCGTTGGGAGACACTACGAGCAGTACTTC.

The CDR3 sequence: CASSPGVRGAGSYEQYF. The CDR3, as DNA: TGTGCCAGCAGCCCCGGCGTCCGTGGGGCGGGCTCCTACGAGCAGTACTTC. The chain joins TRBV7-6 to TRBJ2-5; D possibly uses TRBD1 or TRBD2 (5 bases each). The J call is uncertain, as TRBJ2-7 better fits the DNA end. This CDR3 is built from 17 residues. Germline assignment: CDR1 SGHVS and CDR2 FNYEAQ.

A few counts support this clonotype. The rearrangement joins TRBV25-1 to TRBJ1-2; perhaps TRBD1 as D (6 bases). The germline V and J ends were trimmed by 3 bases and 0 bases, with 11 bases remaining between them. In germline, CDR1 is MGHDK, CDR2 SYGVNS. The CDR3 loop spans 15 amino acids. Written as DNA, the CDR3 is TGTGCCAGCAGTGATCCGTCAGGGGCTAACTATGGCTACACCTTC. Translation: CASSDPSGANYGYTF.